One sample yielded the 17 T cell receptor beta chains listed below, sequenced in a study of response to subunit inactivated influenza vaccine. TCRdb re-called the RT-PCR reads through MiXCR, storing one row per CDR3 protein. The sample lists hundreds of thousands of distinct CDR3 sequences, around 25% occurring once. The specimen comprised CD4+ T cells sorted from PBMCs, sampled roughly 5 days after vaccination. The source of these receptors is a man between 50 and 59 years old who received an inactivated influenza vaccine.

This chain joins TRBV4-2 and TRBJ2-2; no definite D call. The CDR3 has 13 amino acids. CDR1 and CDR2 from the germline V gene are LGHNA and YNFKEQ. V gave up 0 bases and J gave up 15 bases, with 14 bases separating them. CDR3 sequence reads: CASSQEHRSQLFF. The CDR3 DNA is TGTGCCAGCAGCCAAGAACACCGCAGCCAATTGTTTTTT.

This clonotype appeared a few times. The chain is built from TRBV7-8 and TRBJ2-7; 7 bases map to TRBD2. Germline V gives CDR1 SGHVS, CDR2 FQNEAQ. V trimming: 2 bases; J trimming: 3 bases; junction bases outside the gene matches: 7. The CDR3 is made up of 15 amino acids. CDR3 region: CASSLTRGVYYEQYF. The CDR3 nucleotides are TGTGCCAGCAGCTTAACCCGGGGGGTATACTACGAGCAGTACTTC. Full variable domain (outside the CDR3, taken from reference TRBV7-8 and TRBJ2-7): GAGVSQSPRYKVAKRGQDVALRCDPISGHVSLFWYQQALGQGPEFLTYFQNEAQLDKSGLPSDRFFAERPEGSVSTLKIQRTQQEDSAVYLCASSLTRGVYYEQYFGPGTRLTVT.

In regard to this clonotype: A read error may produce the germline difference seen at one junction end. This CDR3 is CSATTPEGGTGELIF. The CDR3 DNA reads as TGCAGTGCTACCACTCCGGAGGGCGGCACCGGGGAGCTGATTTTT. The rearrangement joins TRBV20-1 to TRBJ2-2, with D perhaps TRBD2 (6 bases). Germline CDR1 and CDR2: DFQATT and SNEGSKA (reference sequence). The CDR3 length is 15 residues.

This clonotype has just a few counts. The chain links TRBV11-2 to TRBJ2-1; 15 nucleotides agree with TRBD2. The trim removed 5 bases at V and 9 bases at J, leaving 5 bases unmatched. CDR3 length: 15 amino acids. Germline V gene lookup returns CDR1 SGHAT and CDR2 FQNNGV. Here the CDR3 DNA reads TGTGCCAGCAGCCCTGGACTAGCGGGGGGGAGTGAGCAGTTCTTC. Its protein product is CASSPGLAGGSEQFF. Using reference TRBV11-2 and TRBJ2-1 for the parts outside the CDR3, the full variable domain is EAGVAQSPRYKIIEKRQSVAFWCNPISGHATLYWYQQILGQGPKLLIQFQNNGVVDDSQLPKDRFSAERLKGVDSTLKIQPAKLEDSAVYLCASSPGLAGGSEQFFGPGTRLTVL.

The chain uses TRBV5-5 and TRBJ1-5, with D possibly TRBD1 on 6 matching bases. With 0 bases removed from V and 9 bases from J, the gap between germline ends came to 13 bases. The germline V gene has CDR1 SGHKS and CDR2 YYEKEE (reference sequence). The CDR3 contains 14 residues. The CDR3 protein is CASSLEGGSWPQHF. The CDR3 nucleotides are TGTGCCAGCAGCTTGGAAGGGGGGTCGTGGCCCCAGCATTTT.

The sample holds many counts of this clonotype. CDR3 sequence reads: CASSRTGGSGTDTQYF. The DNA for the CDR3 is TGTGCCAGCAGCAGAACAGGGGGCTCGGGCACAGATACGCAGTATTTT. V and J are TRBV12-3 or TRBV12-4 and TRBJ2-3; 9 nucleotides match TRBD1. The CDR3 runs to 16 residues. The V segment lost 6 bases and the J segment 1 base; nucleotides outside the gene matches: 8.

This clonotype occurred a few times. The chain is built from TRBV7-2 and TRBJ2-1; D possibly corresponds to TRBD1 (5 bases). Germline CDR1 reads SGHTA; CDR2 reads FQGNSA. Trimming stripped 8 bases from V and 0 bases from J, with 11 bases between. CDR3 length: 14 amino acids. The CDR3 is CASLDSPSYNEQFF. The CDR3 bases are TGTGCCAGCCTTGACAGTCCCTCCTACAATGAGCAGTTCTTC.

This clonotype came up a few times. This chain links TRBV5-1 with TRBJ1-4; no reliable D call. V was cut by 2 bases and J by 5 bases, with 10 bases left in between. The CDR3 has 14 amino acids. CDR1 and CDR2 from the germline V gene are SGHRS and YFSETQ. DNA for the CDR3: TGCGCCAGCAGCTTAAAGCCAGGAAATGAAAAACTGTTTTTT. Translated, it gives CASSLKPGNEKLFF.

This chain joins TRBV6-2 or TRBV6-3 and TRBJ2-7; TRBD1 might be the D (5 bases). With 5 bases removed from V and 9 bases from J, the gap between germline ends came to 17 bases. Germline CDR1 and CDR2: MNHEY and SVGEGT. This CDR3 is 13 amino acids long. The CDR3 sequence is CASSLPPTRGQYF. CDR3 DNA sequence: TGTGCCAGCAGTCTCCCCCCAACAAGGGGGCAGTACTTC.

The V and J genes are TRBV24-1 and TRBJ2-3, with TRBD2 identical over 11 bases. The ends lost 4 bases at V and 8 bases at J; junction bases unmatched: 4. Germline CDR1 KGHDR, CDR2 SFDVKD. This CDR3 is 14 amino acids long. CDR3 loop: CATSETGTSGTQYF. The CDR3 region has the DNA TGTGCCACCAGTGAAACCGGGACTAGCGGTACGCAGTATTTT.

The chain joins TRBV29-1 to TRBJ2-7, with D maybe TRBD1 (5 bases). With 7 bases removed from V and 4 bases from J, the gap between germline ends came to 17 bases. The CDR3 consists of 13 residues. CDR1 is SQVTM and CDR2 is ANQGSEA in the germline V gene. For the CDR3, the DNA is TGCAGCGCCAGACAGTGGGCATATTACGAGCAGTACTTC. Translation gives CSARQWAYYEQYF.

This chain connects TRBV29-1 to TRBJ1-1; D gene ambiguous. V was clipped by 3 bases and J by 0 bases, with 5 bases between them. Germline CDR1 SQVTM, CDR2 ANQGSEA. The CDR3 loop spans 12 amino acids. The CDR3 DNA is TGCAGCGTTGAGCCTGTGAACACTGAAGCTTTCTTT. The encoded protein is CSVEPVNTEAFF.

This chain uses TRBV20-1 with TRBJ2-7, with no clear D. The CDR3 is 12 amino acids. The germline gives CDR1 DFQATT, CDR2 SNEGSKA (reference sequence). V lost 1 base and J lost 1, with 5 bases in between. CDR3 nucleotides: TGCAGTGCTAGAGTACAGTCCTACGAGCAGTACTTC. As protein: CSARVQSYEQYF.

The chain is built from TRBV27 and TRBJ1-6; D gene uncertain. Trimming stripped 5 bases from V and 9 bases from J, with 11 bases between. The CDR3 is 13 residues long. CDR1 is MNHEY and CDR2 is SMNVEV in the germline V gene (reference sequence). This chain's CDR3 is CASSVSPVSPLHF. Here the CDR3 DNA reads TGTGCCAGCAGTGTCTCCCCAGTTTCACCCCTCCACTTT.

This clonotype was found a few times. This CDR3 is CASTPGPPMGYTF. CDR3 nucleotides: TGTGCCAGCACCCCGGGGCCACCGATGGGCTACACCTTC. The chain is built from TRBV12-3 or TRBV12-4 and TRBJ1-2; D possibly corresponds to TRBD1 (5 bases). This CDR3 region has 13 residues. Trimming cost V 7 bases and J 8 bases, with 17 bases left between them.

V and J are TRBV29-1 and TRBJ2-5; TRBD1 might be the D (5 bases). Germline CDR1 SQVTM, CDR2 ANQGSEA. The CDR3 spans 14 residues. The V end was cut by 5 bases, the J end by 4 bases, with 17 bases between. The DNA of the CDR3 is TGCAGCGTTAGGCTCGGACAAAGATCAGAGACCCAGTACTTC. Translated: CSVRLGQRSETQYF.

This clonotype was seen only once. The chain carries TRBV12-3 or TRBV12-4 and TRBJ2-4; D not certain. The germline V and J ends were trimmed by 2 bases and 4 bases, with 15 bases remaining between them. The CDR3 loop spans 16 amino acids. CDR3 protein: CASSLRKRTAKNIQYF. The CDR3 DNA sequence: TGTGCCAGCAGTTTACGAAAGCGAACTGCTAAAAACATTCAGTACTTC.